A single sample gave rise to the 20 T cell receptor beta chains below, sequenced in a study of blood T cell repertoires in COVID-19. Profiling relied on immunoSEQ multiplex PCR, and the TCRdb table lists in-frame clones only, not all of them. The sample has about 190,000 clones; around 83% are singletons. The sample taken for sequencing was peripheral blood. Receptors originate from a woman aged 40 to 49 with acute or convalescent COVID-19.

The rearrangement links TRBV7-2 to TRBJ1-6, with 7 bases aligning to TRBD1. This CDR3 comprises 15 residues. V gave up 1 base and J gave up 9 bases; unmatched junction bases: 6. CDR1 and CDR2 from the germline V gene are SGHTA and FQGNSA. In DNA form, the CDR3 reads TGTGCCAGCAGCTTAGAGACAGGGTTCAGTTCACCCCTCCACTTT. It encodes CASSLETGFSSPLHF.

The rearrangement uses TRBV28 and TRBJ1-1; 11 bases fit TRBD1. Germline CDR1 MDHEN, CDR2 SYDVKM. Trimming at V came to 5 bases and at J to 1 base, leaving 3 bases not matched to a gene. The CDR3 has 15 residues. CDR3 sequence (DNA): TGTGCCAGCAGTACGGGGACAGGGGGGAACACTGAAGCTTTCTTT. Its protein product is CASSTGTGGNTEAFF.

The chain has TRBV19 and TRBJ2-1; 13 positions match TRBD2. The J segment lost 4 bases and the V segment lost 4 bases, leaving 7 bases of the junction unmatched. The CDR3 is 17 amino acids. The germline V gene encodes CDR1 LNHDA and CDR2 SQIVND (reference sequence). The CDR3 coding sequence is TGTGCCAGTAGTAAGGGACTAGCGGGGAGGGTGTACAATGAGCAGTTCTTC. This codes for CASSKGLAGRVYNEQFF. The full variable domain, its missing parts supplied by reference TRBV19 and TRBJ2-1, is DGGITQSPKYLFRKEGQNVTLSCEQNLNHDAMYWYRQDPGQGLRLIYYSQIVNDFQKGDIAEGYSVSREKKESFPLTVTSAQKNPTAFYLCASSKGLAGRVYNEQFFGPGTRLTVL.

The V and J genes are TRBV5-1 and TRBJ2-7, with 12 nucleotides matching TRBD1. From germline, CDR1 is SGHRS and CDR2 YFSETQ. After removal of 3 bases from V and 5 bases from J, the junction contained 6 bases not matched to a gene. This CDR3 comprises 15 residues. CDR3 nucleotides: TGCGCCAGCAGCTCTGGGACAGGGGGCTCGGACGAGCAGTACTTC. Translated, it gives CASSSGTGGSDEQYF.

The V gene is TRBV7-9, the J gene TRBJ2-3; no definite D call. In germline, CDR1 is SEHNR, CDR2 FQNEAQ (reference sequence). Between the trimmed V and J ends, which lost 2 bases and 5 bases, there was a span of 5 bases. The CDR3 extends over 12 amino acids. This CDR3 is CASSLSVDTQYF. In DNA, the CDR3 is TGTGCCAGCAGCTTATCTGTAGATACGCAGTATTTT.

The chain carries TRBV2 and TRBJ1-1; D is undetermined. The V end was cut by 3 bases, the J end by 11 bases, with 10 bases between. The CDR3 sequence is 11 residues long. Germline V lookup: CDR1 SNHLY, CDR2 FYNNEI. The DNA for the CDR3 is TGTGCCAGCAGTGATCGAGGGCGTGCTTTCTTT. It specifies CASSDRGRAFF.

The chain combines TRBV6-4 with TRBJ2-7; TRBD1 agrees at 10 bases. CDR3 length equals 15 residues. The germline gives CDR1 MRHNA, CDR2 SNTAGT. V shed 5 bases, J shed 0 bases, and the junction held 4 bases outside the gene matches. The CDR3: CASSQTGGTSYEQYF. CDR3 DNA: TGTGCCAGCAGTCAGACAGGGGGCACCTCCTACGAGCAGTACTTC.

V gene TRBV30 combines with J gene TRBJ1-2; TRBD1 aligns across 10 bases. CDR3 length equals 18 residues. Germline assignment: CDR1 GTSNPN and CDR2 SVGIG (reference sequence). Trimming cost V 5 bases and J 3 bases; bases outside gene matches: 18. The CDR3 is CAWWWGRTGGTFDYGYTF. CDR3 bases: TGTGCCTGGTGGTGGGGACGGACAGGGGGGACGTTTGACTATGGCTACACCTTC.

The chain joins TRBV28 to TRBJ2-5, with 13 bases that match TRBD2. The germline gives CDR1 MDHEN, CDR2 SYDVKM. The CDR3 totals 17 residues. V trimming: 5 bases; J trimming: 4 bases; junction bases outside the gene matches: 10. CDR3 nucleotides: TGTGCCAGCAGTCTCCCCAGGACTAGCGGGAGAGTAGAGACCCAGTACTTC. Translation gives CASSLPRTSGRVETQYF.

The chain employs TRBV19 and TRBJ1-4; 9 positions agree with TRBD1. J lost 7 bases, V lost 3 bases, and 3 bases had no gene match. The CDR3 loop spans 14 amino acids. From germline, CDR1 is LNHDA and CDR2 SQIVND (reference sequence). As DNA, the CDR3 is TGTGCCAGTAGTATGGGACAGGGCTTTGAAAAACTGTTTTTT. Amino acids: CASSMGQGFEKLFF.

This chain uses TRBV3-1 (or the pseudogene TRBV3-2) with TRBJ1-2; D might be TRBD1 (6 bases). From germline, CDR1 is LGHDT and CDR2 YNNKEL (reference sequence). Trimming shortened V by 0 bases and J by 2 bases, and 7 bases separated the two germline ends. The length of the CDR3 is 14 residues. The CDR3 reads CASSQDDRNYGYTF. CDR3 DNA sequence: TGTGCCAGCAGCCAAGACGACAGGAACTATGGCTACACCTTC.

V is TRBV7-9 and J is TRBJ2-5, with a weak D call TRBD2 (5 bases). V was shortened by 8 bases and J by 10 bases, with 14 bases between the two germline ends. This CDR3 spans 11 amino acids. The germline CDR1 and CDR2 sequences are SEHNR and FQNEAQ (reference sequence). The CDR3: CASGRERDQYF. The CDR3 region has the DNA TGTGCCAGCGGAAGGGAGAGGGACCAGTACTTC. The complete variable domain, with remaining parts taken from reference TRBV7-9 and TRBJ2-5, reads DTGVSQNPRHKITKRGQNVTFRCDPISEHNRLYWYRQTLGQGPEFLTYFQNEAQLEKSRLLSDRFSAERPKGSFSTLEIQRTEQGDSAMYLCASGRERDQYFGPGTRLLVL.

The chain has TRBV29-1 and TRBJ1-5, with 7 bases aligning to TRBD1. The CDR3 runs 13 residues. The V segment lost 5 bases and the J segment 1 base; nucleotides outside the gene matches: 2. Germline lookup yields CDR1 SQVTM and CDR2 ANQGSEA. The CDR3 sequence is CSVSGQSNQPQHF. CDR3 nucleotide sequence: TGCAGCGTTTCGGGACAGAGCAATCAGCCCCAGCATTTT.

The CDR3 loop is CASSEEDAGSGELFF. DNA for the CDR3: TGTGCCAGCAGTGAGGAGGACGCTGGCTCCGGGGAGCTGTTTTTT. This chain uses TRBV6-4 with TRBJ2-2, with D maybe TRBD2 (5 bases). The V gene lost 3 bases and the J gene lost 6 bases, with 14 bases spanning the gap. CDR1 is MRHNA, CDR2 SNTAGT, per germline. CDR3 length equals 15 residues.

This clone has only one observation. Other DNA variants within this sample encode the same CDR3. V and J are TRBV3-1 (or the pseudogene TRBV3-2) and TRBJ1-1, with a possible D match to TRBD1 (5 bases). The V gene lost 4 bases and the J gene lost 5 bases, with 11 bases spanning the gap. The CDR3 is made up of 13 amino acids. Per germline, CDR1 LGHDT and CDR2 YNNKEL (reference sequence). The DNA of the CDR3 is TGTGCCAGCAGCCTCGGAAGGGGAACTGAAGCTTTCTTT. This encodes CASSLGRGTEAFF.

This sequence joins TRBV5-4 and TRBJ2-7; 12 nucleotides align to TRBD2. The V gene end was trimmed by 3 bases and the J gene end by 5 bases; junction bases not matched to a gene: 9. Germline-derived CDR1 and CDR2 are SGHNT and YYREEE (reference sequence). The CDR3 spans 16 residues. The CDR3 loop is CASSSRTGTSGHEQYF. The CDR3 DNA reads as TGTGCCAGCAGCTCTCGTACCGGGACTAGCGGGCACGAGCAGTACTTC.

This clone was seen a handful of times. This sequence joins TRBV11-2 and TRBJ2-1, with 10 bases lining up with TRBD2. CDR3 length: 14 residues. Germline V gene lookup returns CDR1 SGHAT and CDR2 FQNNGV. The ends lost 1 base at V and 7 bases at J; junction bases unmatched: 1. The chain's CDR3 is CASSLGLAGNEQFF. The CDR3 nucleotides read TGTGCCAGCAGCTTAGGACTAGCGGGTAATGAGCAGTTCTTC.

The V and J genes are TRBV3-1 (or the pseudogene TRBV3-2) and TRBJ1-2; maybe TRBD1 (5 bases). Trimming shortened V by 3 bases and J by 4 bases, and 18 bases separated the two germline ends. This CDR3 is built from 16 residues. Germline CDR1 and CDR2: LGHDT and YNNKEL (reference sequence). The CDR3 DNA reads TGTGCCAGCAGCCATACAAGCCAAGGGGCTTCCTATGGCTACACCTTC. Protein sequence: CASSHTSQGASYGYTF.

V gene TRBV4-1 combines with J gene TRBJ2-1; 10 nucleotides match TRBD2. The junction had 8 bases not matched to a gene; V was cut back by 4 bases and J by 5 bases. Germline-derived CDR1 and CDR2 are MGHRA and YSYEKL. The length of the CDR3 is 16 residues. CDR3 nucleotides: TGCGCCAGCAGCCTCGTCATAGCGGGGGGCGACAATGAGCAGTTCTTC. This encodes CASSLVIAGGDNEQFF.

This clone was recorded only once. CDR3 DNA: TGTGCCATCAAGGGCGGGACAGGGTTTGTGGGGGGATCCTACGAGCAGTACTTC. Translating gives CAIKGGTGFVGGSYEQYF. V is TRBV10-3 and J is TRBJ2-7, with 9 bases fitting TRBD1. The germline CDR1 and CDR2 sequences are ENHRY and SYGVKD. The V and J ends lost 7 bases and 1 base, in that order; junction bases with no gene match: 17. The CDR3 has 18 residues.